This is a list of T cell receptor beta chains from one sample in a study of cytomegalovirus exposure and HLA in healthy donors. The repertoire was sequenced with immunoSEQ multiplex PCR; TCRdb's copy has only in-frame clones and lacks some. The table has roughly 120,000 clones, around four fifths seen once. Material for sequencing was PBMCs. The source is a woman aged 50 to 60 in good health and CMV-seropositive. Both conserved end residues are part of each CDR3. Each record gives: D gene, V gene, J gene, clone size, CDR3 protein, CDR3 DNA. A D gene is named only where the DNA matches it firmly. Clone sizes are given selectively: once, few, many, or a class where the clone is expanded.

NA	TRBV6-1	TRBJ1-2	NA	CASSEQATGNYGHTF	TGTGCCAGCAGTGAGCAGGCGACGGGAAACTATGGCCACACCTTC
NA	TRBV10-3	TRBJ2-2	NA	CAIRYQVTGELFF	TGTGCCATCAGGTACCAGGTAACCGGGGAGCTGTTTTTT
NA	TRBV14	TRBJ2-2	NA	CASSLRSGISGELFF	TGTGCCAGCAGCCTAAGGTCAGGGATCTCCGGGGAGCTGTTTTTT
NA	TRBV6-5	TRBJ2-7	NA	CASSYSGGDWPYEQYF	TGTGCCAGCAGTTACTCGGGCGGGGATTGGCCCTACGAGCAGTACTTC
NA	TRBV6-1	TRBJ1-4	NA	CASRAATNEKLFF	TGTGCCAGCAGGGCAGCAACTAATGAAAAACTGTTTTTT
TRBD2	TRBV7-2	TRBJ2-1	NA	CASSLIGRRNEQFF	TGTGCCAGCAGCTTAATCGGGAGGAGGAATGAGCAGTTCTTC
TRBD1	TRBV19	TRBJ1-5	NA	CASSITGDGQPQHF	TGTGCCAGTAGTATTACAGGGGACGGGCAGCCCCAGCATTTT
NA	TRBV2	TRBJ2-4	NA	CASTPLPTDSLAKNSQYF	TGTGCCAGCACGCCATTACCGACTGACTCGCTAGCCAAAAACAGTCAGTACTTC
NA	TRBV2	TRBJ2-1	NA	CASSSGTRGYEQFF	TGTGCCAGCAGCTCCGGGACAAGAGGCTATGAGCAGTTCTTC
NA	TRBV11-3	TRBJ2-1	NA	CASSLEGGQYNEQFF	TGTGCCAGCAGCTTAGAAGGCGGCCAATACAATGAGCAGTTCTTC
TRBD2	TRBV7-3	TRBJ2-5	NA	CASSLNERGGETQYF	TGTGCCAGCAGCTTAAATGAGCGGGGGGGAGAGACCCAGTACTTC
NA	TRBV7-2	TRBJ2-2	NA	CASSFVGRTGELFF	TGTGCCAGCAGCTTCGTTGGGCGCACCGGGGAGCTGTTTTTT
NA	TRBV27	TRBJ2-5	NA	CASSLWGSGRYQETQYF	TGTGCCAGCAGTTTATGGGGTAGCGGCAGGTACCAAGAGACCCAGTACTTC
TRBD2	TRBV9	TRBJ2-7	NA	CASSVVVAGGEQYF	TGTGCCAGCAGCGTGGTGGTAGCGGGAGGCGAGCAGTACTTC
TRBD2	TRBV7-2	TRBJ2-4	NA	CASSFIAGADQYF	TGTGCCAGCAGCTTTATAGCGGGAGCTGATCAGTACTTC
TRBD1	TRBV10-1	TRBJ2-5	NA	CASSESIRWDRGRETQYF	TGCGCCAGCAGTGAGTCGATTAGGTGGGACAGGGGAAGGGAGACCCAGTACTTC
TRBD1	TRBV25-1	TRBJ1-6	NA	CASSAPRQGNNSPLHF	TGTGCCAGCAGCGCTCCTCGACAGGGTAACAATTCACCCCTCCACTTT
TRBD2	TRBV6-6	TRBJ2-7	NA	CASRAGLAGVNEQYF	TGTGCCAGCAGAGCGGGACTAGCGGGAGTAAACGAGCAGTACTTC
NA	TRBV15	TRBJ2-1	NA	CATSPGTGRGTDEQFF	TGTGCCACCAGCCCAGGCACCGGACGGGGGACGGATGAGCAGTTCTTC
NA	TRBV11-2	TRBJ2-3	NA	CASSPGGTNTDTQYF	TGTGCCAGCAGCCCTGGAGGCACCAACACAGATACGCAGTATTTT
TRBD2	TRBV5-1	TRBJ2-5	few	CASSFNPTSGGAGETQYF	TGCGCCAGCAGCTTCAACCCTACTAGCGGGGGGGCCGGGGAGACCCAGTACTTC
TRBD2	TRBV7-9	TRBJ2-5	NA	CASRRISGGTETQYF	TGTGCCAGCAGAAGGATCAGCGGGGGGACAGAGACCCAGTACTTC
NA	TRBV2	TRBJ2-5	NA	CASSRDIETQYF	TGTGCCAGCAGTCGGGACATTGAGACCCAGTACTTC
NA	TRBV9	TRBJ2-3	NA	CASSLARGGGTDTQYF	TGTGCCAGCAGTCTAGCCAGGGGAGGGGGAACAGATACGCAGTATTTT
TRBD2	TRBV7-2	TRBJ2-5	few	CASSLERRGGLETQYF	TGTGCCAGCAGCTTAGAACGGCGGGGGGGCCTTGAGACCCAGTACTTC
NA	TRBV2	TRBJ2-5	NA	CASSRTGLGLTGEETQYF	TGTGCCAGCTCCCGGACGGGCCTAGGGCTAACGGGAGAGGAGACCCAGTACTTC
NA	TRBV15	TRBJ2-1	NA	CATSRESPQVSGEQFF	TGTGCCACCAGCAGAGAATCCCCACAGGTTTCAGGTGAGCAGTTCTTC
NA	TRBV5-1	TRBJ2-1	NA	CASLDTGSSYNEQFF	TGCGCCAGCCTAGATACGGGGAGCTCCTACAATGAGCAGTTCTTC
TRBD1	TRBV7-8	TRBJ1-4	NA	CASSLRRTGGTKPTNEKLFF	TGTGCCAGCAGCTTAAGGAGGACAGGGGGGACAAAGCCAACTAATGAAAAACTGTTTTTT